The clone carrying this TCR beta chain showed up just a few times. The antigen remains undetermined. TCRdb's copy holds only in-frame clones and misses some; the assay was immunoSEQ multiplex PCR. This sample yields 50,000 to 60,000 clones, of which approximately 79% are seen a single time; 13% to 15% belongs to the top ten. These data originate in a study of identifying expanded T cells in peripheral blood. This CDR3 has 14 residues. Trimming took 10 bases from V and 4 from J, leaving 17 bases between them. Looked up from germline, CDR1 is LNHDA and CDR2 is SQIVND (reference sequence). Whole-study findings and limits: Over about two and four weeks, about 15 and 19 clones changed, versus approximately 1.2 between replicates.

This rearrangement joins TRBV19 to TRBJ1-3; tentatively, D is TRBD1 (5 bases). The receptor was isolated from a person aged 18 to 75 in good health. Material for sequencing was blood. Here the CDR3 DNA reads TGTGCCACTTCAGCGGGGGTAGGAGGAAACACCATATATTTT. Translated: CATSAGVGGNTIYF.